This T cell receptor beta chain was obtained from a study of blood T cell repertoires in COVID-19. Looking at the study overall: Spain, Italy and the United States supplied samples that represented acute and convalescent COVID-19. T cells, B-cell-depleted T cells, or PBMCs supplied cDNA or gDNA.

Per the original methods: Amplification of reference gene primers was used by the study to estimate nucleated cell counts. Method: immunoSEQ multiplex PCR; TCRdb's copy keeps in-frame clones and lacks some. That table furnishes V, J and clone size, whereas the DNA furnished D and trimming. Among around 280,000 clones listed, 70% to 90% were seen once. Sequenced material: peripheral blood. This clonotype was sampled from a woman under 40 who had recovered from COVID-19.

The CDR3 protein is CASSLQGSSYNEQFF. The CDR3 DNA sequence: TGTGCCAGCAGCCTGCAGGGGAGCTCCTACAATGAGCAGTTCTTC. V usage is TRBV16 and J usage is TRBJ2-1, with D tentatively TRBD1 (6 bases). V lost 4 bases and J 0 bases, leaving 10 bases between the germline ends. CDR3 length equals 15 residues. In germline, CDR1 is KGHSY, CDR2 FQNENV. The full variable domain, in which reference TRBV16 and TRBJ2-1 provide the parts outside the CDR3, is GEEVAQTPKHLVRGEGQKAKLYCAPIKGHSYVFWYQQVLKNEFKFLISFQNENVFDETGMPKERFSAKCLPNSPCSLEIQATKLEDSAVYFCASSLQGSSYNEQFFGPGTRLTVL.